Each of the 17 T cell receptor beta chains below was sequenced from the same sample in a study of human T cells and chemical hapten exposure. One entry per CDR3 protein, called by TCRdb with MiXCR from the RACE reads. The table shows 300,000 to 450,000 distinct CDR3 sequences, with around 5% occurring only once. Described time point: patch test 1, 2 weeks after DPC sensitization. This sample's treatment: therapeutic diphenylcyclopropenone sensitization with weekly scalp DPC. Specimen: whole blood, collected in connection with sensitization to the hapten diphenylcyclopropenone (DPC). These receptors were taken from a woman in her fifties or sixties with alopecia areata. Some clones in this sample may be carry-over from other donors' samples.

The chain combines TRBV5-1 with TRBJ1-1; D call uncertain. Trimming pared 4 bases from V and 0 bases from J, leaving 10 bases between. The CDR3 has 14 amino acids. The germline V gene has CDR1 SGHRS and CDR2 YFSETQ. CDR3: CASSPGGMNTEAFF. The CDR3 DNA follows: TGCGCCAGCAGCCCCGGCGGGATGAACACTGAAGCTTTCTTT.

The chain combines TRBV29-1 with TRBJ2-3; D not certain. Trimming cost V 4 bases and J 4 bases, with 12 bases left between them. In germline, CDR1 is SQVTM, CDR2 ANQGSEA. This CDR3 is built from 13 residues. DNA of the CDR3: TGCAGCGTTGTTGATCCTCTCGCAGATACGCAGTATTTT. As protein: CSVVDPLADTQYF.

The chain combines TRBV3-1 with TRBJ2-3, with 7 bases fitting TRBD2. The germline gives CDR1 LGHDT, CDR2 YNNKEL (reference sequence). The CDR3 has 12 amino acids. J lost 6 bases, V lost 7 bases, and 4 bases had no gene match. The CDR3 loop is CASTSAGDTQYF. The DNA for the CDR3 is TGTGCCAGCACGTCAGCGGGGGATACGCAGTATTTT.

This clonotype was counted between two and nine times. V is TRBV24-1 and J is TRBJ2-1; 7 bases map to TRBD1. The J segment lost 6 bases and the V segment lost 3 bases, leaving 7 bases of the junction unmatched. The CDR3 extends over 15 amino acids. CDR1 and CDR2 from the germline V gene are KGHDR and SFDVKD. The CDR3 nucleotides are TGTGCCACCAGTGATCGAGACAGGGTACCCAATGAGCAGTTCTTC. Amino acid sequence: CATSDRDRVPNEQFF.

This clonotype was detected ten times or more. V and J are TRBV27 and TRBJ2-1, with D uncertain. This CDR3 is 12 amino acids long. The germline V gene has CDR1 MNHEY and CDR2 SMNVEV (reference sequence). V was cut by 6 bases and J by 9 bases, with 12 bases left in between. The CDR3 reads CASRPGDGEQFF. The CDR3 DNA is TGTGCCAGCAGGCCGGGCGACGGTGAGCAGTTCTTC.

This clonotype was seen repeatedly, ten times or more. The chain carries TRBV4-1 and TRBJ2-7, with D maybe TRBD1 (9 bases). Per the germline V gene, CDR1 is MGHRA and CDR2 is YSYEKL. The CDR3 consists of 16 residues. V gave up 1 base and J gave up 1 base, with 14 bases separating them. CDR3: CASSQGGGTGSYEQYF. Here the CDR3 DNA reads TGCGCCAGCAGCCAAGGCGGGGGGACAGGGTCCTACGAGCAGTACTTC.

This clonotype was counted ten times or more. V and J are TRBV5-1 and TRBJ1-1; D ambiguous. V was cut by 0 bases and J by 1 base, with 7 bases left in between. From germline, CDR1 is SGHRS and CDR2 YFSETQ. This CDR3 region has 14 residues. For the CDR3, the DNA is TGCGCCAGCAGCTTGGGCTGGGAGAACACTGAAGCTTTCTTT. Translation: CASSLGWENTEAFF.

This clonotype was detected ten times or more. This chain links TRBV10-3 with TRBJ2-7, with D perhaps assigned TRBD1 or TRBD2 (6 bases each). This CDR3 comprises 14 residues. Germline V CDR1 and CDR2: ENHRY, SYGVKD. Trimming cost V 3 bases and J 2 bases, with 11 bases left between them. The CDR3 reads CAISDTRGAYEQYF. DNA of the CDR3: TGTGCCATCAGTGATACTAGGGGGGCCTACGAGCAGTACTTC.

At least ten counts were recorded for this clonotype. The CDR3 bases are TGTGCCAGCAGCCCCCCGGGACTCGGTTACGAGCAGTACTTC. It is translated as CASSPPGLGYEQYF. The genes are TRBV7-9 and TRBJ2-7; tentatively, D is TRBD2 (6 bases). V lost 5 bases and J lost 4, with 15 bases in between. Germline V gene lookup returns CDR1 SEHNR and CDR2 FQNEAQ (reference sequence). The CDR3 sequence is 14 residues long.

This clonotype came up a few times. The rearrangement joins TRBV5-1 to TRBJ1-1; TRBD1 matches 9 bases. Unmatched junction bases numbered 11, after V lost 3 bases and J lost 8 bases. The CDR3 has 15 amino acids. In germline, CDR1 is SGHRS, CDR2 YFSETQ. This CDR3 is CASSSEPWDRAEAFF. The CDR3 DNA is TGCGCCAGCAGCTCGGAACCTTGGGACAGGGCCGAAGCTTTCTTT.

This clonotype was found a few times. This chain joins TRBV10-3 and TRBJ2-1; 7 bases fit TRBD1. The CDR3 extends over 13 amino acids. The V gene end was trimmed by 6 bases and the J gene end by 3 bases; junction bases not matched to a gene: 2. Germline V lookup: CDR1 ENHRY, CDR2 SYGVKD. This CDR3 reads CAISGTDYNEQFF. The CDR3, as DNA: TGTGCCATCAGCGGGACAGACTACAATGAGCAGTTCTTC.

This clonotype was recorded at least ten times. The CDR3 region is CASSLTGVGGYTF. DNA for the CDR3: TGTGCCAGCAGTTTAACAGGGGTGGGCGGCTACACCTTC. The chain employs TRBV12-3 or TRBV12-4 and TRBJ1-2; 7 bases line up with TRBD1. The CDR3 is made up of 13 amino acids. Germline trimming cut 2 bases from V and 8 bases from J; bases unmatched to any gene: 5.

The V gene is TRBV2, the J gene TRBJ2-2, with 14 bases matching TRBD2. Germline lookup yields CDR1 SNHLY and CDR2 FYNNEI. V lost 7 bases and J lost 4; bases outside the gene matches: 5. The CDR3 loop spans 16 amino acids. CDR3 in amino acids: CASTGLAGDFTGELFF. The CDR3 coding sequence is TGTGCCAGCACGGGACTAGCGGGGGATTTCACCGGGGAGCTGTTTTTT.

This clonotype showed up many times. The chain uses TRBV29-1 and TRBJ1-1; D is uncertain. Germline assignment: CDR1 SQVTM and CDR2 ANQGSEA. CDR3 length equals 13 residues. With 3 bases removed from V and 4 bases from J, the gap between germline ends came to 12 bases. The CDR3 DNA is TGCAGCGTTGAGCGGCAGGCTAGCACTGAAGCTTTCTTT. It is translated as CSVERQASTEAFF.

Only a few counts were recorded for this clonotype. This chain uses TRBV3-1 with TRBJ2-2; the D call may be TRBD1 or TRBD2 (5 bases each). The germline V and J ends were trimmed by 4 bases and 1 base, with 16 bases remaining between them. CDR3 length equals 17 residues. The germline CDR1 and CDR2 sequences are LGHDT and YNNKEL (reference sequence). CDR3 coding DNA: TGTGCCAGCAGCCTGAACTGGGGACGGTGGAACACCGGGGAGCTGTTTTTT. It specifies CASSLNWGRWNTGELFF.

This clonotype was counted many times. The CDR3 bases are TGTGCCAGCAGTTCCGAACAGGGTCCCCGACAGCCCCAGCATTTT. It yields the protein CASSSEQGPRQPQHF. This chain connects TRBV6-5 to TRBJ1-5, with a tentative D call TRBD1 (6 bases). CDR1 is MNHEY, CDR2 SVGAGI, per germline. Trimming took 4 bases from V and 7 from J, leaving 17 bases between them. This CDR3 has 15 residues.

This clonotype was detected many times. This chain links TRBV29-1 with TRBJ1-2; D gene ambiguous. V lost 4 bases and J 10 bases, leaving 10 bases between the germline ends. CDR3 size: 10 residues. The germline gives CDR1 SQVTM, CDR2 ANQGSEA. Here the CDR3 DNA reads TGCAGCGTTGGGGAGGTTGACTACACCTTC. Protein product: CSVGEVDYTF.